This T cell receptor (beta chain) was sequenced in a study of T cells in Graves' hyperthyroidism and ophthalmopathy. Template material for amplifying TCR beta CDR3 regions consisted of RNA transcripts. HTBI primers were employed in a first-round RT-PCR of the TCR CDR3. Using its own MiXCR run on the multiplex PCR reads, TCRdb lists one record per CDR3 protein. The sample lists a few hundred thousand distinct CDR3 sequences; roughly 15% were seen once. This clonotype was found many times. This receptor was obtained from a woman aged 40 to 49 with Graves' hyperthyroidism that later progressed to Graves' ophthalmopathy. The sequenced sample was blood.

This CDR3 reads CSAREMTSGVSYEQYF. Here the CDR3 DNA reads TGCAGTGCTAGAGAAATGACTAGCGGAGTATCCTACGAGCAGTACTTC. This chain uses TRBV20-1 with TRBJ2-7; 9 nucleotides match TRBD2. CDR1 is DFQATT and CDR2 is SNEGSKA in the germline V gene (reference sequence). The CDR3 consists of 16 residues. J gave up 1 base and V 0 bases, and 7 bases lay outside the gene matches.